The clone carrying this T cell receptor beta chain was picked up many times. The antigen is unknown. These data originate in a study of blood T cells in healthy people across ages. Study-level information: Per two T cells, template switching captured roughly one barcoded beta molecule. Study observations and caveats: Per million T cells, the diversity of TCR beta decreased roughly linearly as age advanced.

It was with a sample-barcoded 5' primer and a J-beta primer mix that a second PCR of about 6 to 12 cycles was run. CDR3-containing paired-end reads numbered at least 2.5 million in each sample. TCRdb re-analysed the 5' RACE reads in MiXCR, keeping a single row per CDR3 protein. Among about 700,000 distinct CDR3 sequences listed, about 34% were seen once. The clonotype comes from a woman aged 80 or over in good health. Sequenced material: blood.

The CDR3 nucleotides are TGTGCCTGGAGTACCGGCTACGAGCAGTACTTC. Protein: CAWSTGYEQYF. The rearrangement joins TRBV30 to TRBJ2-7, with D hard to call. Trimming removed 2 bases from V and 3 bases from J, with 5 bases in between. Germline V gene sequence: CDR1 GTSNPN, CDR2 SVGIG (reference sequence). This CDR3 comprises 11 residues.